This TCR beta chain is drawn from a study of neurological immune-mediated disorders (dated by TCRdb to between 2017 and 2020). For the study in its entirety: Of the 35 or so multiple sclerosis patients, some 31 had relapsing-remitting MS and 3 had secondary progressive MS. Using UMI-based sequencing, the study compared peripheral blood TCR-beta repertoires from patients with HTLV-I-associated myelopathy (HAM/TSP), patients with multiple sclerosis, and healthy controls. The 90 to 110 TCR-beta libraries included longitudinal samples, technical triplicates and paired sorted CD4+ and CD8+ T-cell subsets alongside PBMC samples. Of the 68 subjects in the cohort, some 15 were HAM/TSP patients, approximately 34 were multiple sclerosis patients, and some 20 were healthy controls. Here is what the overall study found, with its caveats: No clinical or MRI features were associated with the MS cluster, and the authors said that larger cohorts are needed. TCR clonal expansion was highest in HAM/TSP patients and lowest in MS patients, with MS patients falling below even healthy controls. In a phylogenetic analysis, the repertoires of 18 out of 34 MS patients fell into a single cluster of related CDR3 sequences, pointing to a possible signature at the repertoire level. Expanded clones from different subjects shared no identical CDR3 amino acid sequences, which suggests that TCR-beta repertoires were private in all groups.

There are many counts of this clonotype. The antigen it binds to is not known. No base-level quality is on record; no much larger clone is a single base apart. Libraries from unsorted PBMCs were made from 2 million PBMCs kept in RNAlater at -80 degrees C until RNA extraction. Multiple sclerosis patients were enrolled in a US clinical protocol evaluating disease progression by magnetic resonance imaging. Peripheral blood underwent Ficoll-Hypaque density gradient centrifugation to isolate PBMCs, which were then cryopreserved in liquid nitrogen. To synthesize cDNA, template-switch 5'RACE was performed with a primer carrying a 10-nucleotide random unique molecular identifier so that each TCR transcript was tagged. Every sequencing run yielded over 170 million TCR-beta sequences covering 15-18 subjects. Total RNA was extracted with the RNeasy kit. TCR-beta VDJ regions were amplified with primers for the TCR constant region and the 5'RACE anchor, using the KAPA Real-time Library Amplification kit. A first PCR added sample indexes and Illumina adaptors, after which a second PCR increased the library yield. After Ampure bead purification, the TCR product of roughly 650 bp was size-selected on a 2% E-gel SizeSelection system. Before pooling, library quality was assessed on a Bioanalyzer, concentration was determined with Qubit, and library quantification was performed with the Kapa Library Quantification kit. Libraries were sequenced paired-end 2 x 150 bp on an Illumina HiSeq 2500. To increase sequence diversity, roughly 25-31% phiX was spiked into each library pool. In the source study's methods: Quality-filtered reads were processed with the UMI-based MiGEC pipeline, which removed over 90% of raw TCR sequences during error correction. VDJ genes were aligned to IMGT germline references, and clonotypes were defined by unique CDR3 amino acid sequence plus V-J genes. Clonal expansion, Shannon diversity and CDR3 relatedness (CalcPairwiseDistances, ClusterSamples) were evaluated with VDJtools, and phylogenetic trees were built with CLCbio workbench. Using coefficient-of-variation modelling across technical triplicates, the study counted a clone as expanded if it had at least 8 unique UMIs. TCRdb reprocessing: public reads trimmed at Q25 with fastp, clones called with MiXCR, in-frame beta chains kept. Each CDR3 protein gets just one entry, which takes the most common genes and DNA from the rows behind it. The V and J calls and clone size are TCRdb's, not the authors'. A total of under 80,000 distinct CDR3 sequences appear in this sample, around 5.5% of them only once. The ten largest clones represent less than 3.5% of the sample.

Its CDR3 holds 13 amino acids, cysteine through phenylalanine. Only the CDR3 portion is preserved as DNA: 39 bases, with reading frame beginning at the first base. The germline V gene encodes CDR1 SQVTM and CDR2 ANQGSEA. The germline ends are 14 bases apart after V is trimmed by 6 bases and J by 5 bases. The clonotype originates from a woman in her 30s with multiple sclerosis. The chain uses TRBV29-1 and TRBJ2-1; the D gene is perhaps TRBD2, on 7 matching bases. The sample taken for sequencing was PBMCs. The CDR3 is CSVARGANNEQFF. In nucleotides, the sequence is TGCAGCGTAGCTCGGGGGGCAAACAATGAGCAGTTCTTC.